Detailed here is one T cell receptor (beta chain). Antigen: not known. TCR beta CDR3 regions were amplified from RNA. A first-round RT-PCR of the TCR CDR3 used the HTBI primer set. TCRdb passed the multiplex PCR reads through MiXCR, listing each CDR3 protein once. The sample gives more than 95,000 distinct CDR3 sequences, roughly 44% of which show up once; roughly 26% is in the top ten. This specimen belongs to a study of T cells in Graves' hyperthyroidism and ophthalmopathy. Study-wide findings and caveats: Most clonotypes that expanded in the thyroid above 0.001 also showed up in blood.

The V segment lost 6 bases and the J segment 9 bases; nucleotides outside the gene matches: 4. Per germline, CDR1 ENHRY and CDR2 SYGVKD. This CDR3 has 14 amino acids. Hyperthyroidism was newly diagnosed in patients aged 18 to 65 (duration under 2 months). Researchers barred patients who had uncontrolled infection, other autoimmune disease, pregnancy or lactation. The origin of this receptor is a man in his forties with Graves' hyperthyroidism. Material: blood. The chain uses TRBV10-3 and TRBJ2-1; 14 nucleotides align to TRBD2. The CDR3 sequence: CAIRTSGGAFEQFF. CDR3 in DNA: TGTGCCATCAGGACTAGCGGGGGGGCGTTTGAGCAGTTCTTC.